What follows are 30 T cell receptor beta chains derived from one specimen sequenced in a study of tumor-infiltrating lymphocytes in primary liver carcinoma. Germline DNA was extracted alongside blood RNA, which was obtained from unsorted whole blood. The researchers produced TCR beta cDNA from 450 to 600 ng total RNA with a constant-region primer. Slightly modified ARM-PCR with three nested multiplex PCR rounds yielded TCR beta libraries. With TRBV1-TRBV30 forward primers and a C-beta reverse primer, the first two PCR rounds were run for approximately 9 cycles each. One entry per CDR3 protein results from TCRdb running MiXCR on the multiplex PCR reads. The data show about 200,000 distinct CDR3 sequences, almost 65% seen once. The sequenced sample was peripheral blood. The receptors stem from an older woman with primary liver carcinoma and hepatitis B virus infection.

This clonotype appeared many times. The CDR3 nucleotides are TGTGCCAGCAGTACCCGGGACAGATTCTACGAGCAGTACTTC. Translating it yields CASSTRDRFYEQYF. The V gene is TRBV12-3 or TRBV12-4, the J gene TRBJ2-7; 7 positions match TRBD1. This CDR3 spans 14 amino acids. The V segment lost 5 bases and the J segment 3 bases; nucleotides outside the gene matches: 7.

This sequence joins TRBV5-1 and TRBJ2-6; 7 nucleotides agree with TRBD2. CDR1 is SGHRS and CDR2 is YFSETQ in the germline V gene. J was trimmed by 1 base and V by 8 bases; bases with no gene match: 6. CDR3 size: 15 residues. The CDR3 loop is CARSLLASGANVLTF. In DNA form, the CDR3 reads TGCGCCAGAAGCCTACTAGCGTCTGGGGCCAACGTCCTGACTTTC.

With respect to this clonotype: The CDR3 ends on some other residue instead of the conserved phenylalanine or tryptophan, so this is likely a read error. The V call is TRBV12-3 or TRBV12-4, the J call TRBJ1-1, with TRBD1 matching over 7 bases. V trimming: 10 bases; J trimming: 4 bases; junction bases outside the gene matches: 12. This CDR3 spans 14 amino acids. The CDR3 region has the DNA TGTGCCAACAGGTCACAGGGGTTCGGCACTGAAGCTTTCTAT. Amino acids: CANRSQGFGTEAFY.

This clonotype has a handful of counts. The junction differs from germline at one of its ends, possibly a read error. This chain connects TRBV11-2 to TRBJ1-6, with D perhaps TRBD1 (5 bases). The CDR3 runs 13 residues. Germline-derived CDR1 and CDR2 are SGHAT and FQNNGV. In DNA form, the CDR3 reads TGTACCAGCAGCTTGGGGCTTAATTCGCCCCTCCACTTT. Protein: CTSSLGLNSPLHF.

V usage is TRBV12-3 or TRBV12-4 and J usage is TRBJ2-1; TRBD2 matches 8 bases. The trim removed 5 bases at V and 4 bases at J, leaving 4 bases unmatched. The CDR3 spans 14 residues. CDR3 amino acids: CASSRTSRYNEQFF. The CDR3 nucleotides read TGTGCCAGCAGTCGGACTAGCAGGTACAATGAGCAGTTCTTC.

Notes on this clonotype: A much larger clone differs by one base, so this may be a read error. V is TRBV5-5 and J is TRBJ1-1; no clear D gene. CDR3 length: 16 residues. The V gene's germline CDR1 is SGHKS and CDR2 YYEKEE (reference sequence). In DNA, the CDR3 is TGTGCCAGCAGCTTCGGTGTAGGCGTCCCGAACATTGAAGCTTTCTTT. Translation gives CASSFGVGVPNIEAFF. The whole variable domain, filled in from reference TRBV5-5 and TRBJ1-1, reads DAGVTQSPTHLIKTRGQQVTLRCSPISGHKSVSWYQQVLGQGPQFIFQYYEKEERGRGNFPDRFSARQFPNYSSELNVNALLLGDSALYLCASSFGVGVPNIEAFFGQGTRLTVV.

This chain joins TRBV7-9 and TRBJ1-5; D ambiguous. The germline V gene has CDR1 SEHNR and CDR2 FQNEAQ (reference sequence). V lost 4 bases and J 3 bases, leaving 10 bases between the germline ends. This CDR3 comprises 14 residues. Here the CDR3 DNA reads TGTGCCAGCAGCTCGTTCCGGGACAATCAGCCCCAGCATTTT. Translation: CASSSFRDNQPQHF.

As regards this clonotype: Its ends do not fully match the called genes, so a read error is possible. V and J are TRBV11-2 and TRBJ2-1; 8 bases fit TRBD2. The CDR3 runs 16 residues. Germline V gene data show CDR1 as SGHAT and CDR2 as FQNNGV. The CDR3 nucleotides are TGTGCCAGCAGCATAAATAGCGGGATGATTGACAATGGGCAGTTCTTC. Translation gives CASSINSGMIDNGQFF. The full variable domain, with the rest looked up from reference TRBV11-2 and TRBJ2-1, is EAGVAQSPRYKIIEKRQSVAFWCNPISGHATLYWYQQILGQGPKLLIQFQNNGVVDDSQLPKDRFSAERLKGVDSTLKIQPAKLEDSAVYLCASSINSGMIDNGQFFGPGTRLTVL.

Only one count was recorded for this clonotype. The CDR3 loop reads CASSILGPGQGAYKQYF. For the CDR3, the DNA is TGTGCCAGCAGTATCCTAGGTCCGGGACAGGGGGCGTACAAGCAGTACTTC. The rearrangement uses TRBV6-1 and TRBJ2-7; 12 bases are a match to TRBD1. Per germline, CDR1 MNHNS and CDR2 SASEGT. The CDR3 sequence is 17 residues long. The ends lost 5 bases at V and 8 bases at J; junction bases unmatched: 16.

A remark on this clonotype: A much larger clonotype is one base distant, so this may be a read error. The chain has TRBV6-5 and TRBJ1-2, with D possibly TRBD1 on 5 matching bases. This CDR3 contains 13 residues. The ends were cut back, 10 bases at V and 10 bases at J, with 22 bases in the middle. The V gene's germline CDR1 is MNHEY and CDR2 SVGAGI. The CDR3 protein is CANSPTAPRTYTF. The CDR3 DNA sequence: TGTGCCAACAGCCCGACAGCGCCCCGGACCTACACCTTC.

The V gene is TRBV6-6, the J gene TRBJ2-5, with 7 bases fitting TRBD1. The germline CDR1 and CDR2 sequences are MNHNY and SVGAGI (reference sequence). The trim removed 11 bases at V and 5 bases at J, leaving 8 bases unmatched. The CDR3 runs 12 residues. The CDR3 region is CACTRGRETQYF. In nucleotides, the CDR3 is TGTGCCTGTACGAGGGGGCGGGAGACCCAGTACTTC.

Ten or more counts support this clonotype. The V and J genes are TRBV12-3 or TRBV12-4 and TRBJ2-5; tentative D call: TRBD2 (7 bases). The CDR3 contains 14 residues. The germline V and J ends were trimmed by 5 bases and 5 bases, with 15 bases remaining between them. CDR3 in amino acids: CASSTRGGGETQYF. The CDR3 nucleotides are TGTGCCAGCAGTACCCGGGGAGGGGGTGAGACCCAGTACTTC.

The rearrangement links TRBV28 to TRBJ2-7; D unresolved. CDR3 length equals 10 residues. The germline gives CDR1 MDHEN, CDR2 SYDVKM. Trimming removed 5 bases at V and 6 bases at J, with 5 bases between. The CDR3 reads CASSKGEQYF. For the CDR3, the DNA is TGTGCCAGCAGTAAGGGCGAGCAGTACTTC.

A note on this clonotype: A much larger clone lies a single base off, so this may be a read error. V gene TRBV29-1 combines with J gene TRBJ1-2; TRBD1 might be the D (5 bases). CDR1 is SQVTM, CDR2 ANQGSEA, per germline. The CDR3 is made up of 12 amino acids. The CDR3 sequence is CSVERDHYGYIF. The CDR3 nucleotides read TGCAGCGTTGAGCGGGACCACTATGGCTACATCTTC.

Of note for this clonotype: Its ends do not fully match the called genes, so a read error is possible. V is TRBV29-1 and J is TRBJ2-5, with a possible D match to TRBD2 (7 bases). Per the germline V gene, CDR1 is SQVTM and CDR2 is ANQGSEA. CDR3 length: 14 residues. CDR3 in amino acids: CNVRGGGGQETQYF. The CDR3 coding sequence is TGCAACGTTCGGGGCGGGGGCGGTCAAGAGACCCAGTACTTC.

This clonotype has more than one count but fewer than ten. The rearrangement uses TRBV5-5 and TRBJ2-2, with D possibly TRBD2 on 6 matching bases. V was pared by 5 bases and J by 0 bases, with 14 bases between. The CDR3 contains 16 residues. Germline CDR1 reads SGHKS; CDR2 reads YYEKEE (reference sequence). Here the CDR3 reads CASRPGEASNTGELFF. CDR3 bases: TGTGCCAGCAGACCCGGGGAGGCCTCGAACACCGGGGAGCTGTTTTTT.

The chain links TRBV11-2 to TRBJ2-5; unclear D gene. Germline values: CDR1 SGHAT, CDR2 FQNNGV. Trimming left V 5 bases short and J 3 bases short, with 13 bases between. The length of the CDR3 is 14 residues. CDR3 in amino acids: CASSHSGGEETQYF. DNA for the CDR3: TGTGCCAGCAGCCATTCGGGTGGGGAAGAGACCCAGTACTTC.

Of note for this clonotype: Since a much larger clone is just one base distant, this may be a read error. The chain couples TRBV6-5 to TRBJ1-2; perhaps TRBD1 as D (5 bases). The CDR3 spans 14 residues. Germline CDR1 and CDR2: MNHEY and SVGAGI. CDR3 protein: CAGSYVDQGYGYTF. In DNA form, the CDR3 reads TGTGCCGGCAGTTACGTGGACCAGGGCTATGGCTACACCTTC.

Comment on this clonotype: This clone may be a read error of a much larger clone one base away. The V call is TRBV29-1, the J call TRBJ2-5; TRBD2 matches 9 bases. Trimming removed 5 bases from V and 4 bases from J; junction bases left unmatched: 8. Germline V gives CDR1 SQVTM, CDR2 ANQGSEA. The CDR3 is 14 amino acids. The CDR3 nucleotides are TGCAGCGTTCAGGCGCGGGAGGGGGGAGAGACCCAGTACTTC. As protein: CSVQAREGGETQYF.

Turning to this clonotype: A junction boundary mismatches the germline segment, possibly from a read error. The V and J genes are TRBV11-2 and TRBJ2-5; 8 bases align to TRBD1. CDR3 length: 15 amino acids. CDR1 is SGHAT and CDR2 is FQNNGV in the germline V gene. DNA of the CDR3: TGTGTCAGCAGCTTATCGTCAGGGGGCATTGGGACCCAGTACTTC. Encoded protein: CVSSLSSGGIGTQYF.

A remark on this clonotype: The junction shows a germline mismatch at one end, possibly a read error. The chain joins TRBV28 to TRBJ2-4, with D perhaps TRBD2 (6 bases). Germline CDR1 is MDHEN and CDR2 is SYDVKM. The CDR3 length is 14 residues. The DNA of the CDR3 is TGTGCCAGCAGAGTTAGCGGTGTTCGGAACATTCAGTGCTTC. It codes for CASRVSGVRNIQCF.

Remarks on this clonotype: The missing conserved phenylalanine or tryptophan at the end of this CDR3 makes a read error likely. This chain connects TRBV6-5 to TRBJ2-7; 9 positions match TRBD2. This CDR3 region has 16 residues. Germline CDR1 and CDR2: MNHEY and SVGAGI. In DNA, the CDR3 is TGTGCCAGCAGTTACTCCCCCGGGACTAGCTCCTATGAGCAGTACTTG. Its protein is CASSYSPGTSSYEQYL.

The chain carries TRBV11-2 and TRBJ2-7; 10 nucleotides align to TRBD1. The length of the CDR3 is 17 residues. The ends lost 9 bases at V and 0 bases at J; junction bases unmatched: 14. CDR1 SGHAT and CDR2 FQNNGV come from the germline V gene. For the CDR3, the DNA is TGTGCCAGTAGGCCGACAGGGGGCAGAAGGGGCTCCTACGAGCAGTACTTC. Its protein is CASRPTGGRRGSYEQYF. Combining the CDR3 with reference TRBV11-2 and TRBJ2-7 gives the whole variable domain EAGVAQSPRYKIIEKRQSVAFWCNPISGHATLYWYQQILGQGPKLLIQFQNNGVVDDSQLPKDRFSAERLKGVDSTLKIQPAKLEDSAVYLCASRPTGGRRGSYEQYFGPGTRLTVT.

Points on this clonotype: A junction end diverges from the germline sequence, so it may reflect a read error. The chain uses TRBV11-2 and TRBJ2-2; 9 bases map to TRBD2. CDR1 SGHAT and CDR2 FQNNGV come from the germline V gene. The CDR3 is made up of 17 amino acids. In DNA, the CDR3 is TGTACCAGCAGTACCCGGACTAGCGCCGCGAACACCAGGGAGCTGTTTTTT. This sequence encodes CTSSTRTSAANTRELFF. Filled out from reference TRBV11-2 and TRBJ2-2, the complete variable domain reads EAGVAQSPRYKIIEKRQSVAFWCNPISGHATLYWYQQILGQGPKLLIQFQNNGVVDDSQLPKDRFSAERLKGVDSTLKIQPAKLEDSAVYLCTSSTRTSAANTRELFFGEGSRLTVL.

This clonotype was found many times. The chain links TRBV4-1 to TRBJ2-5; 8 bases align to TRBD1. Germline values: CDR1 MGHRA, CDR2 YSYEKL. J lost 4 bases, V lost 1 base, and 8 bases had no gene match. The CDR3 has 16 amino acids. The CDR3 protein is CASSQGQGALGETQYF. In DNA form, the CDR3 reads TGCGCCAGCAGCCAAGGGCAGGGGGCTTTGGGAGAGACCCAGTACTTC.

The count of this clonotype is one. This may stem from a read error, because a much larger clone lies one nucleotide away. This rearrangement joins TRBV12-3 or TRBV12-4 to TRBJ2-5, with TRBD1 matching over 10 bases. The CDR3 is made up of 15 amino acids. The CDR3 DNA follows: TGTGCCAGCAAACCCGACCTTGGGACAGGGGAGATCCAGTACTTC. Its translation: CASKPDLGTGEIQYF.

The chain employs TRBV11-2 and TRBJ2-1; TRBD1 aligns across 8 bases. This CDR3 region has 15 residues. Unmatched junction bases numbered 6, after V lost 6 bases and J lost 2 bases. Germline V gives CDR1 SGHAT, CDR2 FQNNGV. CDR3 sequence: CASSPGTGPYNEQFF. In nucleotides, the CDR3 is TGTGCCAGCAGTCCCGGGACAGGCCCCTACAATGAGCAGTTCTTC.

The rearrangement links TRBV7-8 to TRBJ2-5, with 8 nucleotides matching TRBD1. This CDR3 region has 14 residues. Germline trimming cut 7 bases from V and 5 bases from J; bases unmatched to any gene: 9. Germline V gene lookup returns CDR1 SGHVS and CDR2 FQNEAQ. CDR3: CASTAGGGGETQYF. The CDR3 bases are TGTGCCAGCACCGCAGGGGGCGGAGGGGAGACCCAGTACTTC.

As regards this clonotype: This likely comes from a read error, as the CDR3 has no conserved phenylalanine or tryptophan at its end. The chain employs TRBV11-3 and TRBJ2-1; 10 nucleotides align to TRBD2. Germline V gene lookup returns CDR1 SGHNT and CDR2 YENEEA. The CDR3 covers 15 residues. CDR3 sequence: CASSLGGLLAGEQFY. The CDR3 bases are TGCGCCAGCAGCTTAGGTGGCCTACTAGCGGGGGAGCAGTTCTAC.

The rearrangement joins TRBV12-5 to TRBJ2-3; a possible D gene is TRBD2 (5 bases). CDR1 and CDR2 from the germline V gene are LGHNT and FRNRAP. The CDR3 spans 14 residues. Between the trimmed V and J ends, which lost 5 bases and 6 bases, there was a span of 15 bases. Here the CDR3 DNA reads TGTGCTAGTGGTCTCCCCTCCACTAGGGATACGCAGTATTTT. It yields the protein CASGLPSTRDTQYF. Drawing the rest from reference TRBV12-5 and TRBJ2-3, the complete variable domain is DARVTQTPRHKVTEMGQEVTMRCQPILGHNTVFWYRQTMMQGLELLAYFRNRAPLDDSGMPKDRFSAEMPDATLATLKIQPSEPRDSAVYFCASGLPSTRDTQYFGPGTRLTVL.